This is a list of T cell receptor beta chains from one sample in a study of Graves' ophthalmopathy and Graves' hyperthyroidism. TCRdb re-called the multiplex PCR reads through MiXCR, storing one row per CDR3 protein. The table records around 400,000 distinct CDR3 sequences, around a fifth of them present only once. Sequencing was done on a sample of peripheral blood. These TCRs come from a woman aged 18-29 years with stable Graves' hyperthyroidism. CDR3s include the opening cysteine and the closing phenylalanine or tryptophan. The D gene is left open where the match is weak. Clone size is stated in some rows and not others, as once, few, many or a class when expanded.

clone size	D gene	V gene	J gene	CDR3 DNA	CDR3 protein
many	-	TRBV25-1	TRBJ2-4	TGTGCCAGCACTGGACAGCAGAACATTCAGTACTTC	CASTGQQNIQYF
many	-	TRBV20-1	TRBJ2-5	TGCAGTGCTAAAACCAGTACCGGGTCGGAGACCCAGTACTTC	CSAKTSTGSETQYF
many	TRBD1	TRBV11-2	TRBJ2-2	TGTGCCAGCAGCTTAGAAGCGAGGCAGGGGGCCACCGGGGAGCTGTTTTTT	CASSLEARQGATGELFF
many	-	TRBV6-1	TRBJ1-5	TGTGCCAGCAGCCCGGGGCCGAGCAATCAGCCCCAGCATTTT	CASSPGPSNQPQHF
many	TRBD1	TRBV6-2/TRBV6-3	TRBJ2-2	TGTGCCAGCAGACACACCGGGACAGGGTTGGGCGGGGAGCTGTTTTTT	CASRHTGTGLGGELFF
-	-	TRBV5-6	TRBJ1-2	TGTGCCAGCAGCTTGGAACGGGGAATCTACACCTTC	CASSLERGIYTF
many	-	TRBV6-5	TRBJ2-7	TGTGCCAGCAGTAACTACAGGGCTCTCGGGAACGAGCAGTACTTC	CASSNYRALGNEQYF
many	-	TRBV12-3/TRBV12-4	TRBJ1-5	TGTGCCAGCACCCTCTCCGGACACCTCGGGCAGCCCCAGCATTTT	CASTLSGHLGQPQHF
-	-	TRBV10-1	TRBJ1-5	TGCGCCAGCAATTCGGGACGGAATACAAATCAGCCCCAGCATTTT	CASNSGRNTNQPQHF
many	TRBD2	TRBV6-5	TRBJ2-7	TGTGCCAGCAGTTACTCGAGCGGGAGACCCTACGAGCAGTACTTC	CASSYSSGRPYEQYF
many	TRBD2	TRBV7-9	TRBJ2-7	TGTGCCAGCAGCTACGGACTAGCGGGAGTCCACGAGCAGTACTTC	CASSYGLAGVHEQYF
many	-	TRBV2	TRBJ2-5	TGTGCCAGCCAAGGGGAGGTTGTCCAAGGGACCCAGTACTTC	CASQGEVVQGTQYF
few	-	TRBV9	TRBJ1-1	TGTGCCAGCAGCGTAGCGGGGGCGAGGACTGAAGCTTTCTTT	CASSVAGARTEAFF
many	-	TRBV10-3	TRBJ1-2	TGTGCCATCAGTGAGTCGGATCGGACAGCGCTAGGCCACACCTTC	CAISESDRTALGHTF
-	-	TRBV19	TRBJ2-2	TGTGCCAGTAGTATGGTCGTAGTCGGGGAGCTGTTTTTT	CASSMVVVGELFF
many	-	TRBV18	TRBJ2-7	TGTGCCAGCTCACCAGGGTCGCAGGCCTACGAGCAGTACTTC	CASSPGSQAYEQYF
many	-	TRBV20-1	TRBJ1-2	TGCAGTGCAGGGGGTTATCGGGGCTACACCTTC	CSAGGYRGYTF
many	TRBD2	TRBV19	TRBJ2-5	TGTGCCAGTAGTACCCAGCGGGATGGAAAGACCCAGTACTTC	CASSTQRDGKTQYF
many	TRBD2	TRBV6-2/TRBV6-3	TRBJ2-4	TGTGCCAGCAGTTTCGCTACTAGCGGCGTAGCCAAAAACATTCAGTACTTC	CASSFATSGVAKNIQYF
few	-	TRBV4-3	TRBJ2-2	TGCGCCAGCAGCCAAGGTCAGATGAACACCGGGGAGCTGTTTTTT	CASSQGQMNTGELFF
many	TRBD2	TRBV6-1	TRBJ2-2	TGTGCCAGCAGACCTCTGCTAGCGGGAGTCTCTGGGGAGCTGTTTTTT	CASRPLLAGVSGELFF
many	TRBD2	TRBV20-1	TRBJ2-2	TGCAGTGCGAAACTAGCGGGAGTGGATACCGGGGAGCTGTTTTTT	CSAKLAGVDTGELFF
many	TRBD1	TRBV29-1	TRBJ2-7	TGCAGCGTTGAAAGACAGGGTGGAACCTACGAGCAGTACTTC	CSVERQGGTYEQYF
-	-	TRBV2	TRBJ1-1	TGTGCCAGCAGGGAGGGCAGGGGCGGGAACACTGAAGCTTTCTTT	CASREGRGGNTEAFF
many	-	TRBV12-3/TRBV12-4	TRBJ2-2	TGTGCCAGCAGATCCTTAACTCCGGGACAAACCGGGGAGCTGTTTTTT	CASRSLTPGQTGELFF
-	TRBD2	TRBV28	TRBJ2-5	TGTGCCAGCATCCCTCTGGCGGGAGGCCCCCAAGAGACCCAGTACTTC	CASIPLAGGPQETQYF
-	TRBD1	TRBV24-1	TRBJ2-6	TGTGCCACCAGTGAACGACAGGGAAGGTCTGGGGCCAACGTCCTGACTTTC	CATSERQGRSGANVLTF
many	TRBD1	TRBV11-2	TRBJ2-7	TGTGCCAGCAGCTTAGTTCTCATGGCGGGGACAGGGGTCTGGGAGCAGTACTTC	CASSLVLMAGTGVWEQYF
many	-	TRBV10-3	TRBJ1-2	TGTGCCATCAGTGAGGGAGACTATGGCTACACCTTC	CAISEGDYGYTF
many	TRBD2	TRBV27	TRBJ2-7	TGTGCCAGCACCCCCGGCGGGGGTAGGAACTACGAGCAGTACTTC	CASTPGGGRNYEQYF
few	TRBD1	TRBV27	TRBJ1-1	TGTGCCAGCAGTGTTGCGACAGGGTACACTGAAGCTTTCTTT	CASSVATGYTEAFF
many	-	TRBV10-3	TRBJ2-6	TGTGCCATCAGTGGGGAGTCGTCTGGGGCCAACGTCCTGACTTTC	CAISGESSGANVLTF
-	TRBD1	TRBV7-2	TRBJ2-5	TGTGCCAGCAGCTTAAACAGGGGGACTGAGACCCAGTACTTC	CASSLNRGTETQYF
few	-	TRBV6-1	TRBJ1-6	TGTGCCAGCTCAGGGAGCTCCTATAATTCACCCCTCCACTTT	CASSGSSYNSPLHF
-	-	TRBV12-3/TRBV12-4	TRBJ1-1	TGTGCCAGCCATATCGGGGGGCTGGGCACTGAAGCTTTCTTT	CASHIGGLGTEAFF
many	-	TRBV29-1	TRBJ2-5	TGCAGCGTTGATGCCCCTCGGGCAGGGTCGTGGGGCCAAGAGACCCAGTACTTC	CSVDAPRAGSWGQETQYF
many	-	TRBV20-1	TRBJ2-7	TGCAGTGCTAGAGAGCCAACAGTCAACTACGAGCAGTACTTC	CSAREPTVNYEQYF
many	-	TRBV7-6	TRBJ2-5	TGTGCCAGCAGCTCCATCCTAGGGGTCAAAGAGACCCAGTACTTC	CASSSILGVKETQYF